Presented here are 10 T cell receptor beta chains from one specimen sequenced in a study of OX40 agonist ivuxolimab in advanced cancers. The method was immunoSEQ multiplex PCR; TCRdb's version includes in-frame clones alone and lacks a portion of them. The table records about 50,000 clones, 70% to 80% of them present only once. Here the sequenced sample was CD4+ or CD8+ T cells sorted from blood, taken in a trial of the OX40 agonist ivuxolimab. These receptors all come from an adult with an advanced solid tumor such as melanoma, head and neck, liver or kidney cancer.

The chain couples TRBV11-2 to TRBJ1-2, with D hard to call. CDR3 length: 16 residues. V lost 4 bases to trimming and J lost 4 bases, with 19 bases between them. Germline CDR1 is SGHAT and CDR2 is FQNNGV. CDR3 nucleotides: TGTGCCAGCAGCTCAACGGACGGCAAGGAGAGCTATGGCTACACCTTC. Protein: CASSSTDGKESYGYTF.

The chain combines TRBV6-1 with TRBJ1-4; unclear D gene. Between the trimmed V and J ends, which lost 1 base and 7 bases, there was a span of 16 bases. The V gene's germline CDR1 is MNHNS and CDR2 SASEGT. The CDR3 is 16 amino acids. The CDR3 spells CASSEVYRGPSEKLFF. The CDR3 nucleotides read TGTGCCAGCAGTGAAGTCTACAGAGGACCTAGTGAAAAACTGTTTTTT.

The CDR3 coding sequence is TGTGCCAGCAGCTTACGAGGGCAGGGTGGGGATGAGCAGTTCTTC. Protein: CASSLRGQGGDEQFF. The J gene is TRBJ2-1, the V gene TRBV7-9; either TRBD1 or TRBD2 may supply D (5 bases each). Germline CDR1 reads SEHNR; CDR2 reads FQNEAQ (reference sequence). V was clipped by 2 bases and J by 8 bases, with 16 bases between them. CDR3 length: 15 residues.

The chain recombines TRBV29-1 with TRBJ1-5; 9 bases line up with TRBD1. J was trimmed by 1 base and V by 4 bases; bases with no gene match: 17. Germline CDR1 and CDR2: SQVTM and ANQGSEA. The CDR3 covers 19 residues. The CDR3 sequence: CSVVWRGQGVFGSNQPQHF. The CDR3 DNA follows: TGCAGCGTTGTATGGAGGGGACAGGGTGTATTTGGCAGCAATCAGCCCCAGCATTTT.

This clone was seen only a few times. V and J are TRBV25-1 and TRBJ1-5, with unresolved D. Trimming pared 11 bases from V and 0 bases from J, leaving 8 bases between. This CDR3 spans 12 amino acids. Germline V CDR1 and CDR2: MGHDK, SYGVNS. The CDR3: CAHSLSNQPQHF. The CDR3 nucleotides are TGTGCCCACAGCCTTAGCAATCAGCCCCAGCATTTT.

The chain uses TRBV6-5 and TRBJ1-1; maybe TRBD1 (5 bases). Germline CDR1 and CDR2: MNHEY and SVGAGI. The CDR3 has 12 amino acids. With 5 bases removed from V and 10 bases from J, the gap between germline ends came to 14 bases. As DNA, the CDR3 is TGTGCCAGCAGTCCCCAAGAGGGGAGAGCTTTCTTT. Translating it yields CASSPQEGRAFF.

J is TRBJ2-5 and V is TRBV5-4, with TRBD2 matching 12 bases. Trimming cost V 5 bases and J 3 bases; bases outside gene matches: 5. Per germline, CDR1 SGHNT and CDR2 YYREEE (reference sequence). This CDR3 spans 15 amino acids. CDR3 sequence reads: CASSSTSGGKETQYF. DNA for the CDR3: TGTGCCAGCAGTTCGACTAGCGGGGGCAAAGAGACCCAGTACTTC.

The chain uses TRBV2 and TRBJ1-5; D gene unclear. Trimming removed 4 bases at V and 5 bases at J, with 9 bases between. This CDR3 has 13 amino acids. The germline gives CDR1 SNHLY, CDR2 FYNNEI. The DNA for the CDR3 is TGTGCCAGCAGTGTCGATGGTGATCAGCCCCAGCATTTT. Its translation is CASSVDGDQPQHF.

CDR3 nucleotide sequence: TGTGCCAGCAGCTTAGCGGCCTCCTACGAGCAGTACTTC. Its translation is CASSLAASYEQYF. The rearrangement links TRBV7-9 to TRBJ2-7; D not resolved. The germline CDR1 and CDR2 sequences are SEHNR and FQNEAQ (reference sequence). The V end lost 0 bases, the J end lost 0 bases, and 3 bases lay between the germline ends. CDR3 length: 13 amino acids.

The rearrangement uses TRBV19 and TRBJ2-7, with 7 bases matching TRBD2. Unmatched junction bases numbered 14, after V lost 8 bases and J lost 4 bases. Germline CDR1 reads LNHDA; CDR2 reads SQIVND (reference sequence). The CDR3 is 15 residues long. CDR3 bases: TGTGCCAGTGGAATAGGCGGGAGTATAACATACGAGCAGTACTTC. Protein product: CASGIGGSITYEQYF.